This T cell receptor beta chain was documented in a study of T cells after yellow fever vaccination. In the study overall: Some fractions had low cell numbers, and these were prepared with SMART-Seq v4 Ultra Low Input.

This clonotype was observed a few times. Germline lookup yields CDR1 SEHNR and CDR2 FQNEAQ (reference sequence). The V gene end was trimmed by 3 bases and the J gene end by 3 bases; junction bases not matched to a gene: 6. The CDR3 has 15 residues. Template-switching 5'RACE yielded the TCR cDNA; a universal primer site and UMIs were added in the process. TCRdb redid the calling of the 5' RACE reads with MiXCR, one entry per CDR3 protein. Seen here are 300,000 to 400,000 distinct CDR3 sequences, about 9.5% observed once, and the top ten hold about a sixth. The sample in question was PBMCs, obtained on the day of the first yellow fever vaccination. The rearrangement links TRBV7-9 to TRBJ1-2; 8 nucleotides align to TRBD1. The sequence derives from a man aged 18 to 30 who received the YFV17D yellow fever vaccine. CDR3 region: CASSFGQGVDYGYTF. The DNA of the CDR3 is TGTGCCAGCAGCTTCGGACAGGGAGTCGACTATGGCTACACCTTC.